This T cell receptor beta chain was found in a study of blood T cell repertoires in COVID-19. The wider study: Collection of acute and convalescent COVID-19 samples took place in the United States, Italy and Spain.

Seattle patients were enrolled while actively infected and followed longitudinally. Trimming at V came to 5 bases and at J to 3 bases, leaving 7 bases not matched to a gene. This CDR3 is built from 15 residues. In germline, CDR1 is MGHDK, CDR2 SYGVNS. TCRdb's copy holds only in-frame clones and misses some; the assay was immunoSEQ multiplex PCR. The table shows about 220,000 clones, with about 81% occurring only once. This TCR was sampled from a woman in her seventies with COVID-19, enrolled during active disease. Sample: peripheral blood. The chain recombines TRBV25-1 with TRBJ1-2, with 9 nucleotides matching TRBD1. In DNA form, the CDR3 reads TGTGCCAGCAGTCCGCAGGGACAGGGAGACTATGGCTACACCTTC. Protein sequence: CASSPQGQGDYGYTF.